Presented here are 7 T cell receptor beta chains from one specimen sequenced in a study of blood T cell repertoires in COVID-19. Only in-frame clones appear in the TCRdb table, and some are missing; sequencing was by immunoSEQ multiplex PCR. The sample includes around 120,000 clones, around 79% of them seen just once. The sequencing sample was made of peripheral blood. The receptor set was obtained from a man in his 70s with acute or convalescent COVID-19.

The chain couples TRBV7-8 to TRBJ1-1; possibly TRBD1 for D (6 bases). The CDR3 length is 16 residues. The germline CDR1 and CDR2 sequences are SGHVS and FQNEAQ. The V end lost 3 bases, the J end lost 6 bases, and 20 bases lay between the germline ends. The DNA for the CDR3 is TGTGCCAGCAGCTTGGGGGACACCCCCACGGAGGCTGAAGCTTTCTTT. Its translation is CASSLGDTPTEAEAFF.

The gene calls are TRBV7-2 and TRBJ2-1, with a weak D call TRBD1 (6 bases). Deletions cut 5 bases from V and 1 base from J, with 9 bases between. CDR1 is SGHTA and CDR2 is FQGNSA in the germline V gene. The CDR3 has 14 amino acids. The CDR3, as DNA: TGTGCCAGCAGCACCGGGACATCCTACAATGAGCAGTTCTTC. Residues: CASSTGTSYNEQFF.

This clone was picked up a small number of times. The CDR3 DNA reads TGTGCCAGCCACCAGGGGACGGATAATTCACCCCTCCACTTT. It translates to CASHQGTDNSPLHF. This rearrangement joins TRBV6-5 to TRBJ1-6; D may be TRBD1 (6 bases). The CDR3 has 14 residues. Trimming removed 8 bases from V and 5 bases from J, with 13 bases in between. Germline values: CDR1 MNHEY, CDR2 SVGAGI.

This clone was seen a single time. This chain's CDR3 is CASSPRGSYGYTF. CDR3 coding DNA: TGTGCCAGCAGCCCCCGAGGGTCCTATGGCTACACCTTC. This chain joins TRBV3-1 (or the pseudogene TRBV3-2) and TRBJ1-2; no firm D call. Trimming cost V 4 bases and J 4 bases, with 10 bases left between them. The CDR3 loop spans 13 amino acids. The germline V gene has CDR1 LGHDT and CDR2 YNNKEL (reference sequence).

This clone was found once. The chain is built from TRBV2 and TRBJ1-1; a possible D gene is TRBD1 (6 bases). The CDR3 consists of 14 residues. Germline lookup yields CDR1 SNHLY and CDR2 FYNNEI. With 6 bases removed from V and 7 bases from J, the gap between germline ends came to 18 bases. The CDR3 loop is CASRRIGGLVEAFF. The DNA for the CDR3 is TGTGCCAGCAGGAGGATCGGGGGGCTGGTTGAAGCTTTCTTT. Looking up the rest from reference TRBV2 and TRBJ1-1 gives the full variable domain: EPEVTQTPSHQVTQMGQEVILRCVPISNHLYFYWYRQILGQKVEFLVSFYNNEISEKSEIFDDQFSVERPDGSNFTLKIRSTKLEDSAMYFCASRRIGGLVEAFFGQGTRLTVV.

The J gene is TRBJ2-4, the V gene TRBV19, with 9 bases lining up with TRBD2. Trimming cost V 4 bases and J 0 bases; bases outside gene matches: 7. From germline, CDR1 is LNHDA and CDR2 SQIVND (reference sequence). The CDR3 is made up of 17 amino acids. The CDR3 DNA reads as TGTGCCAGTAGTAACCTAGCGGGGACTTTAGCCAAAAACATTCAGTACTTC. It codes for CASSNLAGTLAKNIQYF.

The chain combines TRBV18 with TRBJ2-6; D not certain. Germline CDR1 and CDR2: KGHSH and LQKENI. The V end lost 0 bases, the J end lost 0 bases, and 9 bases lay between the germline ends. The CDR3 covers 17 residues. CDR3 loop: CASSPPSRGSGANVLTF. DNA for the CDR3: TGTGCCAGCTCACCACCGTCACGAGGCTCTGGGGCCAACGTCCTGACTTTC.